This passage covers 15 T cell receptor beta chains from one sample sequenced in a study of cytomegalovirus exposure and HLA in healthy donors. PCR involved 60 Vbeta and 13 Jbeta primers. Clones were sequenced by immunoSEQ multiplex PCR, and TCRdb holds only the in-frame ones, with some missing. The table shows 80,000 to 95,000 clones, with around 81% occurring only once. The sample was PBMCs. Receptor source: a woman in her thirties in good health and CMV-seronegative.

The chain carries TRBV5-1 and TRBJ2-1; 11 positions match TRBD1. The CDR3 is 14 residues long. V dropped 5 bases and J dropped 7; count of bases not matched to a gene: 5. Germline V gene lookup returns CDR1 SGHRS and CDR2 YFSETQ. The CDR3 DNA sequence: TGCGCCAGCAGGTTCGGGACAGGGGGTAATGAGCAGTTCTTC. Translating it yields CASRFGTGGNEQFF. Variable domain in full (rest from reference TRBV5-1 and TRBJ2-1): KAGVTQTPRYLIKTRGQQVTLSCSPISGHRSVSWYQQTPGQGLQFLFEYFSETQRNKGNFPGRFSGRQFSNSRSEMNVSTLELGDSALYLCASRFGTGGNEQFFGPGTRLTVL.

The rearrangement links TRBV18 to TRBJ1-3; D perhaps matches TRBD1 (5 bases). The germline V gene encodes CDR1 KGHSH and CDR2 LQKENI. CDR3 length: 17 residues. V was pared by 3 bases and J by 0 bases, with 15 bases between. The CDR3 coding sequence is TGTGCCAGCTCACCGGTGAAAGGGGTGAGCTCTGGAAACACCATATATTTT. Translation: CASSPVKGVSSGNTIYF.

This clone was picked up one time. This chain joins TRBV4-3 and TRBJ1-3; the match to TRBD1 covers 12 bases. Germline assignment: CDR1 LGHNA and CDR2 YSLEER. With V trimmed by 2 bases and J by 4 bases, 6 bases remained unmatched. The CDR3 runs to 17 residues. CDR3 region: CASSQHTGTGGGNTIYF. As DNA, the CDR3 is TGCGCCAGCAGCCAACACACGGGGACAGGGGGCGGAAACACCATATATTTT.

This sequence joins TRBV29-1 and TRBJ1-5, with TRBD1 matching 9 bases. The trim removed 4 bases at V and 0 bases at J, leaving 1 base unmatched. Germline V lookup: CDR1 SQVTM, CDR2 ANQGSEA. The CDR3 is 14 residues long. The CDR3 here is CSVGGQGSNQPQHF. The DNA for the CDR3 is TGCAGCGTTGGGGGACAGGGTAGCAATCAGCCCCAGCATTTT.

This rearrangement joins TRBV6-6 to TRBJ2-7, with unresolved D. This CDR3 has 12 amino acids. Germline CDR1 reads MNHNY; CDR2 reads SVGAGI (reference sequence). V was trimmed by 1 base and J by 6 bases, leaving 7 bases between them. DNA for the CDR3: TGTGCCAGCAGTTACTTGTCCGTCGAGCAGTACTTC. Translated: CASSYLSVEQYF.

The chain joins TRBV28 to TRBJ1-5; D unresolved. Trimming left V 3 bases short and J 0 bases short, with 12 bases between. Germline V lookup: CDR1 MDHEN, CDR2 SYDVKM. The CDR3 totals 16 residues. The chain's CDR3 is CASSLLGEGSNQPQHF. CDR3 nucleotides: TGTGCCAGCAGTTTGCTAGGAGAGGGTAGCAATCAGCCCCAGCATTTT.

This chain joins TRBV12-5 and TRBJ2-7, with a weak D call TRBD2 (7 bases). Between the trimmed V and J ends, which lost 3 bases and 6 bases, there was a span of 15 bases. The CDR3 runs to 14 residues. CDR1 is LGHNT, CDR2 FRNRAP, per germline. The CDR3 reads CASGLRVGGPEQYF. In nucleotides, the CDR3 is TGTGCTAGTGGTTTAAGGGTCGGGGGGCCCGAGCAGTACTTC.

The genes are TRBV28 and TRBJ2-7; possibly TRBD1 for D (6 bases). Per germline, CDR1 MDHEN and CDR2 SYDVKM. V was trimmed by 4 bases and J by 7 bases, leaving 8 bases between them. This CDR3 is 11 amino acids long. This chain's CDR3 is CASSSTGEQYF. CDR3 coding DNA: TGTGCCAGCAGTTCAACAGGGGAGCAGTACTTC.

The DNA of the CDR3 is TGTGCCAGCAGCTTAGGAGGGGGCAGGAGCAATCAGCCCCAGCATTTT. Translated, it gives CASSLGGGRSNQPQHF. The gene calls are TRBV7-2 and TRBJ1-5; 7 nucleotides match TRBD1. The CDR3 has 16 amino acids. The V gene end was trimmed by 1 base and the J gene end by 1 base; junction bases not matched to a gene: 4. Germline lookup yields CDR1 SGHTA and CDR2 FQGNSA.

This clone has only a few counts. The chain recombines TRBV28 with TRBJ2-3; 12 bases fit TRBD2. CDR3 length: 17 residues. From germline, CDR1 is MDHEN and CDR2 SYDVKM. Germline trimming cut 5 bases from V and 6 bases from J; bases unmatched to any gene: 12. The CDR3 loop is CASSLSGLAGLPDTQYF. The DNA for the CDR3 is TGTGCCAGCAGTCTATCCGGACTAGCGGGATTGCCTGATACGCAGTATTTT.

The chain uses TRBV28 and TRBJ1-2, with D unclear. The CDR3 is 12 residues long. Germline values: CDR1 MDHEN, CDR2 SYDVKM. Trimming cost V 6 bases and J 3 bases, with 8 bases left between them. This CDR3 reads CASSSYDYGYTF. The CDR3 nucleotides are TGTGCCAGCAGCTCCTACGACTATGGCTACACCTTC.

J is TRBJ2-5 and V is TRBV7-2; unclear D gene. This CDR3 is 15 amino acids long. CDR1 and CDR2 from the germline V gene are SGHTA and FQGNSA. V gave up 2 bases and J gave up 7 bases, with 17 bases separating them. This CDR3 is CASSLLSLAVVTQYF. The CDR3 DNA reads as TGTGCCAGCAGCTTATTGTCTTTAGCAGTGGTGACCCAGTACTTC.

V is TRBV5-1 and J is TRBJ2-3, with 12 bases identical to TRBD2. Trimming took 2 bases from V and 3 from J; bases not matched to a gene: 4. CDR3 length equals 16 residues. CDR1 is SGHRS and CDR2 is YFSETQ in the germline V gene. The CDR3 loop reads CASSFLAGGMTDTQYF. The DNA of the CDR3 is TGCGCCAGCAGCTTTCTAGCGGGAGGGATGACAGATACGCAGTATTTT.

The CDR3 DNA reads as TGCGCCAGCAGCCAAGATCCTGGCGGGAGGACCTACGAGCAGTACTTC. This encodes CASSQDPGGRTYEQYF. This rearrangement joins TRBV4-1 to TRBJ2-7, with TRBD2 matching 8 bases. V was pared by 0 bases and J by 2 bases, with 6 bases of the junction left unmatched. The CDR3 length is 16 residues. Germline V gene lookup returns CDR1 MGHRA and CDR2 YSYEKL.

A remark on this clone: The sample holds other DNA sequences that translate to the same CDR3. This rearrangement joins TRBV28 to TRBJ1-2; D is perhaps TRBD1 (6 bases). The CDR3 is 16 amino acids. Germline-derived CDR1 and CDR2 are MDHEN and SYDVKM. The V end was cut by 4 bases, the J end by 0 bases, with 15 bases between. CDR3 protein: CASSSIREGANYGYTF. CDR3 DNA: TGTGCCAGCAGTTCTATCAGGGAGGGGGCTAACTATGGCTACACCTTC.